This is a list of T cell receptor beta chains from one sample in a study of breast tumors, draining lymph nodes, adjacent tissues. Each CDR3 protein is one row after TCRdb ran MiXCR on the multiplex PCR reads. The data contain tens of thousands of distinct CDR3 sequences, roughly 30% of them seen just once; the ten biggest clones take up approximately 10%. What was sequenced was breast tumor tissue. These receptors were obtained from a female donor with breast cancer. Some clones in this sample may be carry-over from other donors' samples. The CDR3 runs from the conserved cysteine through the conserved F or W. A D gene is named only where the DNA matches it firmly. The size of a clone is reported for some rows only, either as once, few or many, or as a class for expanded clones.

TRBJ2-2,many,TRBV7-2,TRBD2,CASSSGLAGGGELFF,TGTGCCAGCAGCTCGGGACTAGCGGGAGGGGGGGAGCTGTTTTTT
TRBJ2-1,medium-sized,TRBV5-1,TRBD2,CASSLSAGLAAYNEQFF,TGCGCCAGCAGCTTATCGGCGGGGCTAGCGGCCTACAATGAGCAGTTCTTC
TRBJ2-1,.,TRBV7-8,.,CASSPAGGQVWNGQFF,TGTGCCAGCAGCCCCGCGGGGGGACAGGTGTGGAATGGGCAGTTCTTC
TRBJ2-5,many,TRBV28,TRBD1,CASSHGQGWETQYF,TGTGCCAGCAGTCACGGACAGGGATGGGAGACCCAGTACTTC
TRBJ2-3,few,TRBV28,.,CASSFWRGTVGTDTQYF,TGTGCCAGCAGTTTTTGGAGGGGTACGGTCGGCACAGATACGCAGTATTTT
TRBJ2-3,medium-sized,TRBV9,TRBD2,CASSGLARDTQYF,TGTGCCAGCAGCGGACTAGCGCGGGATACGCAGTATTTT
TRBJ2-2,.,TRBV7-9,TRBD1,CASSFPGQSTGELFF,TGTGCCAGCAGCTTTCCGGGACAGTCCACCGGGGAGCTGTTTTTT
TRBJ2-2,medium-sized,TRBV7-7,.,CASSFSGAGELFF,TGTGCTAGCAGCTTTTCGGGTGCCGGGGAGCTGTTTTTT
TRBJ2-1,many,TRBV5-4,.,CASSNRAGDNEQFF,TGTGCCAGCAGCAACAGGGCGGGGGACAATGAGCAGTTCTTC
TRBJ1-4,many,TRBV14,.,CASSLRGEKLFF,TGTGCCAGCAGCCTCAGAGGGGAAAAACTGTTTTTT
TRBJ2-1,once,TRBV15,TRBD1,CATSRHRQGANEQFF,TGTGCCACCAGCAGACACCGACAGGGGGCCAATGAGCAGTTCTTC
TRBJ2-7,medium-sized,TRBV18,TRBD1,CASSPGTGTYEQYF,TGTGCCAGCTCACCCGGGACAGGGACCTACGAGCAGTACTTC
TRBJ2-7,medium-sized,TRBV4-3,.,CASSHSATGEAYEQYF,TGCGCCAGCAGCCATTCAGCCACAGGGGAGGCCTACGAGCAGTACTTC
TRBJ2-2,many,TRBV6-1,TRBD1,CASDRGNTGELFF,TGTGCCAGCGACAGGGGGAACACCGGGGAGCTGTTTTTT
TRBJ2-2,.,TRBV20-1,.,CGAAGTKNTGEPFF,TGCGGTGCTGCCGGGACAAAGAACACCGGGGAGCCGTTTTTT
TRBJ2-5,many,TRBV5-6,.,CASSLWGARETQYF,TGTGCCAGCAGCTTGTGGGGGGCAAGAGAGACCCAGTACTTC
TRBJ2-2,many,TRBV7-7,.,CASSPSDITGELFF,TGTGCTAGCAGCCCTTCGGATATCACCGGGGAGCTGTTTTTT
TRBJ2-7,many,TRBV10-1,TRBD1,CANRSGTGFHEQYF,TGCGCCAATAGATCCGGGACAGGGTTCCACGAGCAGTACTTC
TRBJ2-7,many,TRBV5-4,TRBD2,CASSPTSGRAYEQYF,TGTGCCAGCAGCCCAACTAGCGGGAGGGCTTACGAGCAGTACTTC
TRBJ2-3,many,TRBV20-1,TRBD2,CSAFSGSSVTDTQYF,TGCAGTGCGTTTAGCGGGAGCAGTGTCACAGATACGCAGTATTTT
TRBJ1-1,.,TRBV19,TRBD1,CASSTRGLRAFF,TGTGCCAGTAGCACTAGGGGGCTGAGGGCTTTCTTT
TRBJ2-7,many,TRBV20-1,.,CSASPEGFAFYEQYF,TGCAGTGCTAGCCCTGAGGGATTCGCCTTCTACGAGCAGTACTTC
TRBJ2-2,many,TRBV5-6,.,CASSMALGRAMNTGELFF,TGTGCCAGCAGCATGGCCCTCGGACGGGCCATGAACACCGGGGAGCTGTTTTTT
TRBJ2-5,many,TRBV11-3,TRBD2,CASSSGLAGVQETQYF,TGTGCCAGCAGCTCGGGACTAGCGGGTGTCCAAGAGACCCAGTACTTC
TRBJ2-7,medium-sized,TRBV6-2/TRBV6-3,TRBD2,CASSYGTSAYEQYF,TGTGCCAGCAGTTACGGGACTAGCGCCTACGAGCAGTACTTC
TRBJ2-7,many,TRBV4-2,TRBD1,CASSQVPGTGTLKGSYEQYF,TGTGCCAGCAGCCAAGTCCCCGGGACAGGGACCCTAAAGGGCTCCTACGAGCAGTACTTC
TRBJ2-2,many,TRBV7-9,TRBD2,CASSPGLVTGELFF,TGTGCCAGCAGCCCGGGACTAGTTACTGGGGAGCTGTTTTTT
TRBJ2-2,many,TRBV29-1,.,CSVQGYDAGELFF,TGCAGCGTTCAGGGCTACGACGCCGGGGAGCTGTTTTTT
TRBJ2-2,medium-sized,TRBV5-5,.,CASSSLGHYTGELFF,TGTGCCAGCAGCTCCCTAGGACACTACACCGGGGAGCTGTTTTTT
TRBJ2-7,.,TRBV10-2,.,CASSEGDEQYF,TGCGCCAGCAGTGAGGGGGACGAGCAGTACTTC
TRBJ1-1,.,TRBV10-3,.,CAISESRGQGEKAFF,TGTGCCATCAGTGAGTCACGGGGGCAGGGCGAGAAAGCTTTCTTT
TRBJ2-7,large,TRBV5-1,TRBD1,CASSLTGVNPYEQYF,TGCGCCAGCAGTTTGACAGGGGTAAATCCCTACGAGCAGTACTTC
TRBJ1-6,many,TRBV7-2,.,CASSSRPRDPYYNSPLHF,TGTGCCAGCAGCTCTCGTCCTCGGGACCCGTACTATAATTCACCCCTCCACTTT
TRBJ2-7,medium-sized,TRBV20-1,.,CSARDLGRTALSAYF,TGCAGTGCTAGAGATCTGGGTAGGACTGCCCTTAGCGCGTACTTC
TRBJ2-2,many,TRBV5-1,TRBD2,CASSLEAGVFLAGELFF,TGCGCCAGCAGCTTGGAGGCGGGAGTCTTTCTCGCCGGGGAGCTGTTTTTT
TRBJ2-5,many,TRBV6-2/TRBV6-3,.,CASRPTIQETQYF,TGTGCCAGCAGGCCGACAATCCAGGAGACCCAGTACTTC
TRBJ2-1,many,TRBV6-4,TRBD2,CASSVAGEREQFF,TGTGCCAGCAGTGTCGCGGGAGAAAGGGAGCAGTTCTTC
TRBJ1-6,many,TRBV19,TRBD1,CASSPRDRGTLHF,TGTGCCAGTAGTCCACGGGACAGGGGTACCCTCCACTTT
TRBJ1-2,many,TRBV5-1,.,CASSETLGGYTF,TGCGCCAGCAGCGAAACCCTGGGAGGCTACACCTTC
TRBJ2-1,many,TRBV5-1,TRBD2,CASSKALAGAGEQFF,TGCGCCAGCAGCAAAGCGCTAGCGGGAGCTGGCGAGCAGTTCTTC
TRBJ2-7,medium-sized,TRBV20-1,.,CSARDLTGAVGEQYF,TGCAGTGCTAGAGATTTAACGGGTGCAGTAGGGGAGCAGTACTTC
TRBJ2-7,many,TRBV9,.,CASSVGHATYEQYF,TGTGCCAGCAGCGTGGGTCATGCCACCTACGAGCAGTACTTC
TRBJ2-1,many,TRBV3-1,.,CASSQGGFRNNEQFF,TGTGCCAGCAGCCAAGGCGGATTTCGTAACAATGAGCAGTTCTTC
TRBJ2-6,many,TRBV5-4,TRBD1,CASSDGTANSGANVLTF,TGTGCCAGCAGCGACGGGACAGCTAATTCTGGGGCCAACGTCCTGACTTTC
TRBJ1-2,many,TRBV20-1,.,CSASRGGLRGYTF,TGCAGTGCTAGCCGGGGGGGTTTGAGGGGCTACACCTTC
TRBJ1-1,.,TRBV6-5,TRBD1,CASRDRVNTEAFF,TGTGCCAGCCGGGACAGGGTGAACACTGAAGCTTTCTTT
TRBJ2-2,few,TRBV18,.,CASSPLDRAGELFF,TGTGCCAGCTCACCGTTAGACAGAGCCGGGGAGCTGTTTTTT
TRBJ2-5,many,TRBV9,TRBD2,CASSVVGGGETQYF,TGTGCCAGCAGCGTAGTCGGGGGGGGTGAGACCCAGTACTTC
TRBJ2-6,.,TRBV5-5,.,CASSWRDSGANVLTF,TGTGCCAGCAGCTGGAGGGACTCTGGGGCCAACGTCCTGACTTTC
TRBJ2-3,few,TRBV6-1,.,CASSEMGRIADTQYF,TGTGCCAGCAGTGAAATGGGACGGATAGCGGATACGCAGTATTTT
TRBJ1-2,many,TRBV28,TRBD1,CASNPGQGGYGYTF,TGTGCCAGCAACCCGGGACAGGGGGGATATGGCTACACCTTC